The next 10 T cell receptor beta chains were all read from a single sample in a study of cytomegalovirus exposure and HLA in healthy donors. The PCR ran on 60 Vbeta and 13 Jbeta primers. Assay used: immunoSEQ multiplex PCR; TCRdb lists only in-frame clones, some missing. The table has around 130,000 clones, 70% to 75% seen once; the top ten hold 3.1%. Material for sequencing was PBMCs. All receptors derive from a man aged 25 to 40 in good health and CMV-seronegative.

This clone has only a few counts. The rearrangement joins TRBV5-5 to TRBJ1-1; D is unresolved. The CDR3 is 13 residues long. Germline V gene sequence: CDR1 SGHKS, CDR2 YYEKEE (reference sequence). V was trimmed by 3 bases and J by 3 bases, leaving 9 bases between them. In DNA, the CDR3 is TGTGCCAGCAGCTCGGAGCCCGACACTGAAGCTTTCTTT. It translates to CASSSEPDTEAFF.

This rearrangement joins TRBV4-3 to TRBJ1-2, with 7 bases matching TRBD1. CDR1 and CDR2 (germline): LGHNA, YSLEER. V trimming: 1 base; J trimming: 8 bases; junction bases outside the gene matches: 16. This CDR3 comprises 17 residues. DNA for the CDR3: TGCGCCAGCAGCCAAGGTAACGACAGGGAAGGGTTGAGAGGCTACACCTTC. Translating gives CASSQGNDREGLRGYTF.

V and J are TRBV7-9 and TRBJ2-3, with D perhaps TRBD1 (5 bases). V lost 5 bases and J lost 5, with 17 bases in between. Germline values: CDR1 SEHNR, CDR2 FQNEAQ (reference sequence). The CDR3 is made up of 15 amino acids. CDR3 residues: CASSQTTAPQDTQYF. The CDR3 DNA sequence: TGTGCCAGCAGCCAGACGACAGCCCCACAAGATACGCAGTATTTT.

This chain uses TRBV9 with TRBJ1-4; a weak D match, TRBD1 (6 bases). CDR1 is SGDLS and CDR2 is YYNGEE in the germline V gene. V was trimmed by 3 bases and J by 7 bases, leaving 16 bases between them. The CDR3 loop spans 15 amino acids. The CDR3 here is CASSAQGMYSEKLFF. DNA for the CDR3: TGTGCCAGCAGCGCCCAGGGGATGTACAGTGAAAAACTGTTTTTT.

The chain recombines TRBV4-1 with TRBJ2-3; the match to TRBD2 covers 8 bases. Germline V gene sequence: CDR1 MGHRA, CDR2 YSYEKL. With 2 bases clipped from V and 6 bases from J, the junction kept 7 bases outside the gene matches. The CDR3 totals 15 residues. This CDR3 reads CASSQSSGRSDTQYF. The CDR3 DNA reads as TGCGCCAGCAGCCAATCTAGCGGGCGATCGGATACGCAGTATTTT.

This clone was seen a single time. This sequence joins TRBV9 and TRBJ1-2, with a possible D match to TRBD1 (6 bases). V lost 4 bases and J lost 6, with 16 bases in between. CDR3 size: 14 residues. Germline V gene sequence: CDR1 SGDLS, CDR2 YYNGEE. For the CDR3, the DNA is TGTGCCAGCAGCACCTCGACAGGAGTCGATGGCTACACCTTC. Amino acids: CASSTSTGVDGYTF.

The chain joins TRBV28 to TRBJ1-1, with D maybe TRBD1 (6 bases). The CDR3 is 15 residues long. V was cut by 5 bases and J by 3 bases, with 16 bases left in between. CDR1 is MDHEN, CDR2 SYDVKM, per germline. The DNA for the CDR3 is TGTGCCAGCAGTCTCATACAGGGTTTTGACACTGAAGCTTTCTTT. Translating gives CASSLIQGFDTEAFF.

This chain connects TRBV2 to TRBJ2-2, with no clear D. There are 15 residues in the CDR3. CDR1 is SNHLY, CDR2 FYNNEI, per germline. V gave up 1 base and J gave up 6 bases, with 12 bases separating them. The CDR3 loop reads CASSEEVTSSGELFF. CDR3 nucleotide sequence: TGTGCCAGCAGTGAAGAAGTGACATCTTCCGGGGAGCTGTTTTTT.

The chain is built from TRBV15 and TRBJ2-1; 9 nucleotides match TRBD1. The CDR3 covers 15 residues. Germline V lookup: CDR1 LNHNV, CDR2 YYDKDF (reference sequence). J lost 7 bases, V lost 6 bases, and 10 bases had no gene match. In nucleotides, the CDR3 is TGTGCCACCAGGCAAACAGGGGGCGCGTGGAATGAGCAGTTCTTC. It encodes CATRQTGGAWNEQFF.

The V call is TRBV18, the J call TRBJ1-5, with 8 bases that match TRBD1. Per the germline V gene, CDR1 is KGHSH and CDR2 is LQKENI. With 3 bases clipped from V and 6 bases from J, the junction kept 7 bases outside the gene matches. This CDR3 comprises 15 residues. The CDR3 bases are TGTGCCAGCTCACCTAAGGGCAGGGGGCCTCAGCCCCAGCATTTT. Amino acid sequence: CASSPKGRGPQPQHF.